This is a list of T cell receptor beta chains from one sample in a study of blood T cells in healthy people across ages. Using its own MiXCR run on the 5' RACE reads, TCRdb lists one record per CDR3 protein. The sample carries approximately 880,000 distinct CDR3 sequences, approximately 49% recorded once. Sample: blood. The receptors here all came from a man in his thirties or forties in good health. CDR3s include the opening cysteine and the closing phenylalanine or tryptophan. The order of the fields is J gene, clone size, D gene, V gene, CDR3 DNA, CDR3 protein. The D gene is left open where the match is weak. Expanded clones are given a class, and other clones once, few, many or no size at all.

J gene: TRBJ2-3
clone size: few
D gene: TRBD1
V gene: TRBV20-1
CDR3 DNA: TGCAGTGCTAGACCGGACAGGGCGGTAAGGAATACGCAGTATTTT
CDR3 protein: CSARPDRAVRNTQYF

J gene: TRBJ2-1
clone size: NA
D gene: NA
V gene: TRBV4-1
CDR3 DNA: TGCGCCAGCAGCCAAAAACTCGGGGCCCAGGGGCCAAATGAGCAGTTCTTC
CDR3 protein: CASSQKLGAQGPNEQFF

J gene: TRBJ2-7
clone size: NA
D gene: TRBD2
V gene: TRBV7-6
CDR3 DNA: TGTGCCAGCAGCTTAGCGATAGGGGAGGGCTACGAGCAGTACTTC
CDR3 protein: CASSLAIGEGYEQYF

J gene: TRBJ2-1
clone size: NA
D gene: NA
V gene: TRBV4-2
CDR3 DNA: TGTGCCAGCAGCCAAGAGTTTGGGAGTACCTACAATGAGCAGTTCTTC
CDR3 protein: CASSQEFGSTYNEQFF

J gene: TRBJ1-6
clone size: few
D gene: NA
V gene: TRBV4-2
CDR3 DNA: TGTGCCAGCAGCCAAGATTTAGAGGGTTTTGTGTTGTATAATTCACCCCTCCACTTT
CDR3 protein: CASSQDLEGFVLYNSPLHF

J gene: TRBJ1-2
clone size: many
D gene: TRBD1
V gene: TRBV28
CDR3 DNA: TGTGCCAGCAGGCCCGGGACAGCCACTAACTATGGCTACACCTTC
CDR3 protein: CASRPGTATNYGYTF

J gene: TRBJ2-7
clone size: few
D gene: NA
V gene: TRBV12-3/TRBV12-4
CDR3 DNA: TGTGCCAGCACCATTCAGGGGCCCTACGAGCAGTACTTC
CDR3 protein: CASTIQGPYEQYF

J gene: TRBJ2-3
clone size: NA
D gene: NA
V gene: TRBV10-2
CDR3 DNA: TGCGCCAGCAGTGAGGCACGTGGATTCGAAGATACGCAGTATTTT
CDR3 protein: CASSEARGFEDTQYF

J gene: TRBJ1-4
clone size: few
D gene: NA
V gene: TRBV6-5
CDR3 DNA: TGTGCCAGCAGTGCAGGGTCTAGCAGGAGTGAAAAACTGTTTTTT
CDR3 protein: CASSAGSSRSEKLFF

J gene: TRBJ2-5
clone size: NA
D gene: NA
V gene: TRBV3-1
CDR3 DNA: TGTGCCAGCAGTCCCCCCGGGGCCTGGAATGAGCAGTACTTC
CDR3 protein: CASSPPGAWNEQYF

J gene: TRBJ2-1
clone size: few
D gene: TRBD2
V gene: TRBV9
CDR3 DNA: TGTGCCAGCAGCGTAGTGGATAGCGGGGGAACCTACAATGAGCAGTTCTTC
CDR3 protein: CASSVVDSGGTYNEQFF

J gene: TRBJ2-6
clone size: NA
D gene: NA
V gene: TRBV21-1
CDR3 DNA: TGTGCCAGCAGCAAAGCGGATTGCGGGGCCAACGTCCTGACTTTT
CDR3 protein: CASSKADCGANVLTF

J gene: TRBJ2-1
clone size: once
D gene: TRBD2
V gene: TRBV11-2
CDR3 DNA: TGTGCCAGCAGCTTAGCCCGACCCAGCGGGGGTAAGCAGTTCTTC
CDR3 protein: CASSLARPSGGKQFF

J gene: TRBJ1-2
clone size: few
D gene: TRBD1
V gene: TRBV2
CDR3 DNA: TGTGCCAGCAACACAATTGGACAGGGGGCCTTTGGCTACACCTTC
CDR3 protein: CASNTIGQGAFGYTF

J gene: TRBJ2-2
clone size: few
D gene: NA
V gene: TRBV28
CDR3 DNA: TGTGCCAGCAGTTTACCAGCCACCGGGGAGCTGTTTTTT
CDR3 protein: CASSLPATGELFF

J gene: TRBJ2-7
clone size: NA
D gene: NA
V gene: TRBV20-1
CDR3 DNA: TGCAGTGGTCCTACTAGCCTTATTGACTACGAGCAGTACTTC
CDR3 protein: CSGPTSLIDYEQYF

J gene: TRBJ2-3
clone size: NA
D gene: NA
V gene: TRBV24-1
CDR3 DNA: TGTGCCACCAGTGGACTCTTGGCTGGCGATACGCAGTATTTT
CDR3 protein: CATSGLLAGDTQYF

J gene: TRBJ1-1
clone size: NA
D gene: NA
V gene: TRBV5-1
CDR3 DNA: TGCGCCAGCACCCGGGGTACCAATGAAGCTTTCTTT
CDR3 protein: CASTRGTNEAFF

J gene: TRBJ2-3
clone size: few
D gene: TRBD2
V gene: TRBV5-5
CDR3 DNA: TGTGCCAGCAGTCCATCTAGCGGGGGGGCAGATACGCAGTATTTT
CDR3 protein: CASSPSSGGADTQYF

J gene: TRBJ2-1
clone size: NA
D gene: NA
V gene: TRBV5-1
CDR3 DNA: TGCGCCAGCAGCTTGGTTGCCGGGACCACCTACAATGAGCAGTTCTTC
CDR3 protein: CASSLVAGTTYNEQFF

J gene: TRBJ2-7
clone size: NA
D gene: TRBD1
V gene: TRBV2
CDR3 DNA: TGTGTCAGCAGCGGACAGGTGACTTACGAGCAGTACTTC
CDR3 protein: CVSSGQVTYEQYF

J gene: TRBJ1-2
clone size: NA
D gene: NA
V gene: TRBV12-3/TRBV12-4
CDR3 DNA: TGTGCCAGCAGTTTCAGACACTATGGCTACACCTTC
CDR3 protein: CASSFRHYGYTF